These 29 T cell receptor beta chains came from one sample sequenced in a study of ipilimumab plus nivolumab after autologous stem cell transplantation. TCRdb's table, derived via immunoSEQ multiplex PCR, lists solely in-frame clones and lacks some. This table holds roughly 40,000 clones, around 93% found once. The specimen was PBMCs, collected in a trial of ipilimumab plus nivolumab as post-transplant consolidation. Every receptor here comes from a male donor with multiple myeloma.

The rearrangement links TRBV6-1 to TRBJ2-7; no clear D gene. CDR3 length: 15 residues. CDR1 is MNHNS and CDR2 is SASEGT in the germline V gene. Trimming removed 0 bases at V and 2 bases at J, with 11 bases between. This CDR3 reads CASSEAPRPPYEQYF. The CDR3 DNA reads TGTGCCAGCAGTGAAGCGCCCCGACCTCCCTACGAGCAGTACTTC.

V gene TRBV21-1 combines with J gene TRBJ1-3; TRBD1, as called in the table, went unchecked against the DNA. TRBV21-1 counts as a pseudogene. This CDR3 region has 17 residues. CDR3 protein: CASSKPLSPTTGNTIYF. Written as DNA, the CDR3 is TGTGCCAGCAGCAAGCCCTTATCCCCGACAACCGGAAACACCATATATTTT.

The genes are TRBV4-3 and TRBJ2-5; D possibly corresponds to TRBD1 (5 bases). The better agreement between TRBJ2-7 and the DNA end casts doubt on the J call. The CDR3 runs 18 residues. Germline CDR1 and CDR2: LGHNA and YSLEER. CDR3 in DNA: TGCGCCAGCAGCCAAGTGGCTTTCAGGGCAGGGCTTGGATACGAGCAGTACTTC. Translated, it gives CASSQVAFRAGLGYEQYF.

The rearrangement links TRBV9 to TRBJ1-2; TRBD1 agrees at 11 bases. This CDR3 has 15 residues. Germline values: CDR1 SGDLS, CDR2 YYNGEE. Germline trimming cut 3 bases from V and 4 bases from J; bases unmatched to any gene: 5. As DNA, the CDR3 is TGTGCCAGCAGCGAGGGGACAGGGGGGGTCTATGGCTACACCTTC. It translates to CASSEGTGGVYGYTF.

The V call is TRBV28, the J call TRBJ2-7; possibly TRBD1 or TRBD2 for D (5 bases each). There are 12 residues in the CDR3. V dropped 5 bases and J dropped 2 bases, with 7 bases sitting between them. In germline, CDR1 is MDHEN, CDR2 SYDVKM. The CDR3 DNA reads TGTGCCAGCAGTCAGGGACCCTACGAGCAGTACTTC. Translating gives CASSQGPYEQYF.

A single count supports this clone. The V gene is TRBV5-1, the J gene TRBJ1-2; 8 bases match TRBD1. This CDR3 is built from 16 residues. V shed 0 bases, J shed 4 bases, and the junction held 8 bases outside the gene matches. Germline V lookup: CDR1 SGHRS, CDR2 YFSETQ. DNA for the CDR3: TGCGCCAGCAGCTTGGGTCCGGGACAGGCCAGCTATGGCTACACCTTC. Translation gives CASSLGPGQASYGYTF.

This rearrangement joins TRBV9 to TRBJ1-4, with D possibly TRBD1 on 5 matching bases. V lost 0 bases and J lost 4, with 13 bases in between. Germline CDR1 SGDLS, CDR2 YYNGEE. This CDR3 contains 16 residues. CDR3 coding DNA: TGTGCCAGCAGCGTAGGGACAACCAACGTTAATGAAAAACTGTTTTTT. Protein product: CASSVGTTNVNEKLFF.

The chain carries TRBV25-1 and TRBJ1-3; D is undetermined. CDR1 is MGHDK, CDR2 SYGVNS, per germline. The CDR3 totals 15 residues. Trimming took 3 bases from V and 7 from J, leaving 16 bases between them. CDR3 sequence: CASSEGRHPGNTIYF. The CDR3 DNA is TGTGCCAGCAGTGAGGGCAGACACCCGGGTAACACCATATATTTT.

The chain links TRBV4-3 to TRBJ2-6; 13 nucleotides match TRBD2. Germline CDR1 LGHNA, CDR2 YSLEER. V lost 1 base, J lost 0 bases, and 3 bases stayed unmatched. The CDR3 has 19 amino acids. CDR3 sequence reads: CASSQGLAGGRSGANVLTF. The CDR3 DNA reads TGCGCCAGCAGCCAAGGACTAGCGGGAGGACGCTCTGGGGCCAACGTCCTGACTTTC.

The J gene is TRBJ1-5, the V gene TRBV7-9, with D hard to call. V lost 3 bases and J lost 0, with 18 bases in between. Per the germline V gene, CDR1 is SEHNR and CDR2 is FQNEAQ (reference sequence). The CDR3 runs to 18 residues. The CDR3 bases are TGTGCCAGCAGCTTCGGGCTCGGCGGCAAAGATAGCAATCAGCCCCAGCATTTT. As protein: CASSFGLGGKDSNQPQHF.

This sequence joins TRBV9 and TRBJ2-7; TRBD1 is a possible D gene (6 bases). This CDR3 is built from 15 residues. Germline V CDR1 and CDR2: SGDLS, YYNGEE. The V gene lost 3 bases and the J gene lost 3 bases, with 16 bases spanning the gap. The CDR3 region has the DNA TGTGCCAGCAGCGGAGTAGGGACAAGTATCTACGAGCAGTACTTC. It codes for CASSGVGTSIYEQYF.

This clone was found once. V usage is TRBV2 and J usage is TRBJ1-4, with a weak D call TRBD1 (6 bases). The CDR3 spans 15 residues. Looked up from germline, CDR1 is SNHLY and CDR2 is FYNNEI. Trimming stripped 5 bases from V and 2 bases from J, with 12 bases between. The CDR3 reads CASSTQGATNEKLFF. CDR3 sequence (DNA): TGTGCCAGCAGTACACAGGGTGCCACTAATGAAAAACTGTTTTTT.

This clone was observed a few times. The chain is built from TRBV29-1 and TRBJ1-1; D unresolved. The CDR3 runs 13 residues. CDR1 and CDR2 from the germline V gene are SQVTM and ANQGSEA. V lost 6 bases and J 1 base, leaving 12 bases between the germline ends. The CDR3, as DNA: TGCAGCGTCGTCTACCTCAGGAACACTGAAGCTTTCTTT. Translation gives CSVVYLRNTEAFF.

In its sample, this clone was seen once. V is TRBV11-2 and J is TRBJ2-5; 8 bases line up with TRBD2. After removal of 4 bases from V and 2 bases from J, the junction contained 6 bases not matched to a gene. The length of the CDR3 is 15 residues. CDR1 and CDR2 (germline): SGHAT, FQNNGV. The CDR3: CASSSLGGGQETQYF. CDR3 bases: TGTGCCAGCAGCTCCCTCGGGGGGGGGCAAGAGACCCAGTACTTC.

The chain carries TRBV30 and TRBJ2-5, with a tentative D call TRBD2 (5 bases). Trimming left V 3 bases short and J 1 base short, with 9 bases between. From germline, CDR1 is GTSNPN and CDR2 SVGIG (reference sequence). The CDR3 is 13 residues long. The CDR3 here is CAWRDWLQETQYF. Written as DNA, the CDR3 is TGTGCCTGGAGGGACTGGCTCCAAGAGACCCAGTACTTC.

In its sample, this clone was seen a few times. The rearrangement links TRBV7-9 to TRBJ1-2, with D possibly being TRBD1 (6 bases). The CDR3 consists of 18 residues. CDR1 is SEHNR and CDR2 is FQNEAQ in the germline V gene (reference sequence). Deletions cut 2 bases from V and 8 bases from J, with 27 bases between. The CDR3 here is CASSLRVQGSEGSGGYTF. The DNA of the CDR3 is TGTGCCAGCAGCTTACGGGTACAGGGATCTGAAGGCAGCGGGGGCTACACCTTC.

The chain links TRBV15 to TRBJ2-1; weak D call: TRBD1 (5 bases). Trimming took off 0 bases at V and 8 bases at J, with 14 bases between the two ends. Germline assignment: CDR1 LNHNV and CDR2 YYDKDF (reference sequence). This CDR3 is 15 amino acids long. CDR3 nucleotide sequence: TGTGCCACCAGCAGAGAGGGGCTGGTCCGGGATGAGCAGTTCTTC. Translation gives CATSREGLVRDEQFF.

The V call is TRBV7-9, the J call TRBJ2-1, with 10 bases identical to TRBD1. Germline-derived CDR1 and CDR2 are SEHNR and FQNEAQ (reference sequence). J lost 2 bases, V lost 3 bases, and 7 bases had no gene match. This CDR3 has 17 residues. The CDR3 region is CASSLPLDRGTYNEQFF. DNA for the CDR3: TGTGCCAGCAGCTTGCCCCTGGACAGGGGGACCTACAATGAGCAGTTCTTC.

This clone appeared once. In nucleotides, the CDR3 is TGTGCCAGCAGCTCACAGGGGATTGGCGAGCAGTACTTC. Protein sequence: CASSSQGIGEQYF. The V gene is TRBV11-2, the J gene TRBJ2-7, with 7 bases aligning to TRBD1. Trimming removed 4 bases from V and 6 bases from J; junction bases left unmatched: 6. The germline gives CDR1 SGHAT, CDR2 FQNNGV. This CDR3 has 13 residues. Using reference TRBV11-2 and TRBJ2-7 for the parts outside the CDR3, the full variable domain is EAGVAQSPRYKIIEKRQSVAFWCNPISGHATLYWYQQILGQGPKLLIQFQNNGVVDDSQLPKDRFSAERLKGVDSTLKIQPAKLEDSAVYLCASSSQGIGEQYFGPGTRLTVT.

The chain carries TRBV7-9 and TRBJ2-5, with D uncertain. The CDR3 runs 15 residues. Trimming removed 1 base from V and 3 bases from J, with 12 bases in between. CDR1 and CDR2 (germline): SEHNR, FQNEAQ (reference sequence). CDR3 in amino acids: CASSLDRRLKETQYF. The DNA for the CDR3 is TGTGCCAGCAGCTTAGACCGGAGACTTAAAGAGACCCAGTACTTC.

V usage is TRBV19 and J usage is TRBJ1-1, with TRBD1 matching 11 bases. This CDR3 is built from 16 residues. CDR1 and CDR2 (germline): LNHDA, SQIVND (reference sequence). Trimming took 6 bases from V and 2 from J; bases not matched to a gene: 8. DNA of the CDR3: TGTGCCAGTAGGAATCCGGGACAGGGGGTTAACACTGAAGCTTTCTTT. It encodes CASRNPGQGVNTEAFF.

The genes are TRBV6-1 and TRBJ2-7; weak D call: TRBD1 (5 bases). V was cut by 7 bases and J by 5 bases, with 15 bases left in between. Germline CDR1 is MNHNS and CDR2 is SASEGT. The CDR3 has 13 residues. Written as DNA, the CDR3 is TGTGCCAGCATGTGGCAGGGTATCCACGAGCAGTACTTC. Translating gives CASMWQGIHEQYF.

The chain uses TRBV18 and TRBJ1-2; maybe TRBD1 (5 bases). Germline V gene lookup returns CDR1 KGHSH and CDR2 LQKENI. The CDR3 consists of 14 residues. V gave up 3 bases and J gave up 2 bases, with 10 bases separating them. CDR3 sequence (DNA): TGTGCCAGCTCACCGGGGGGTGCGAACTATGGCTACACCTTC. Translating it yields CASSPGGANYGYTF.

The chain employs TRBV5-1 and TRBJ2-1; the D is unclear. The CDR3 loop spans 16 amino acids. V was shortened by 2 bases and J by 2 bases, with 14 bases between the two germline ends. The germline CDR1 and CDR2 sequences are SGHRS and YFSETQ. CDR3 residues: CASSFMSNSAYNEQFF. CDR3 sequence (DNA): TGCGCCAGCAGCTTTATGTCGAACTCCGCCTACAATGAGCAGTTCTTC.

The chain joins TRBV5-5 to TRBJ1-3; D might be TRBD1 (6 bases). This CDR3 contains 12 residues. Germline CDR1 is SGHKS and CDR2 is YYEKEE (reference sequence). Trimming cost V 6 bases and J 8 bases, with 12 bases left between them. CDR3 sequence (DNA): TGTGCCAGCACCTTAAACAGGGACACCATATATTTT. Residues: CASTLNRDTIYF.

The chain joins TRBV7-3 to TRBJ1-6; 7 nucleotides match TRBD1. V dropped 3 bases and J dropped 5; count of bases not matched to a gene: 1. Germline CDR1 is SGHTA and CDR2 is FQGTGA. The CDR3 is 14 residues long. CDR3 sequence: CASSFGTDNSPLHF. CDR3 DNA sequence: TGTGCCAGCAGCTTCGGGACAGATAATTCACCCCTCCACTTT.

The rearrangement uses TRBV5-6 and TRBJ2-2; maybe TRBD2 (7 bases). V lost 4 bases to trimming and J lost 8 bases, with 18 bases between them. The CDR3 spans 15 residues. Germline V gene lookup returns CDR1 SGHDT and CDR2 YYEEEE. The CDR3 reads CASSRRTRGGGELFF. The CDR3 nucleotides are TGTGCCAGCAGCCGACGGACTAGAGGGGGTGGGGAGCTGTTTTTT.

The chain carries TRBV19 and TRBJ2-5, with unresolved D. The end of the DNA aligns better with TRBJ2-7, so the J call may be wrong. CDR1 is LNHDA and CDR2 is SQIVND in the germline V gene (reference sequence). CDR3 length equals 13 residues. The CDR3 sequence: CASSIADGYEQYF. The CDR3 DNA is TGTGCCAGTAGTATAGCGGACGGCTACGAGCAGTACTTC.

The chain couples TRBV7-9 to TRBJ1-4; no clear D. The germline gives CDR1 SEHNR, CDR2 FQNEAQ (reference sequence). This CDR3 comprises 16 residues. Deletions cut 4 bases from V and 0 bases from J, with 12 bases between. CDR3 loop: CASSWPKGATNEKLFF. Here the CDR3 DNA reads TGTGCCAGCAGCTGGCCCAAGGGCGCAACTAATGAAAAACTGTTTTTT.